The 13 T cell receptor beta chains in this list originate from one sample, sequenced in a study of T cell responses to AZD1222 COVID-19 vaccine. Sequencing was performed with immunoSEQ multiplex PCR; in TCRdb, only in-frame clones are kept and a portion is missing. The sample lists 150,000 to 190,000 clones; over 80% were seen once. This sample comprised peripheral blood, obtained 28 days after the second AZD1222 dose. These TCRs come from an adult who received the AZD1222 COVID-19 vaccine.

The chain has TRBV6-1 and TRBJ2-5; perhaps TRBD2 as D (7 bases). CDR1 and CDR2 from the germline V gene are MNHNS and SASEGT. This CDR3 is built from 15 residues. V was clipped by 1 base and J by 5 bases, with 14 bases between them. The DNA for the CDR3 is TGTGCCAGCAGTGAAGGTCAAGGGGGAGGGGAGACCCAGTACTTC. This encodes CASSEGQGGGETQYF.

The chain uses TRBV21-1 and TRBJ1-2. TRBV21-1 is listed as a pseudogene. This CDR3 is built from 14 residues. The DNA of the CDR3 is TGTGCCAGCAGCATTCACCGGGCCTTCTATGGCTACACCTTC. Amino acid sequence: CASSIHRAFYGYTF.

The chain combines TRBV6-5 with TRBJ2-1, with TRBD2 as a possible D gene (6 bases). CDR1 and CDR2 (germline): MNHEY, SVGAGI. The V end lost 3 bases, the J end lost 0 bases, and 9 bases lay between the germline ends. The CDR3 is 15 amino acids. CDR3: CASSYGGISYNEQFF. Written as DNA, the CDR3 is TGTGCCAGCAGTTATGGCGGGATCTCCTACAATGAGCAGTTCTTC.

This clone was counted a few times. The chain couples TRBV28 to TRBJ1-1; 9 nucleotides agree with TRBD1. J was trimmed by 1 base and V by 8 bases; bases with no gene match: 11. CDR3 length equals 16 residues. Germline CDR1 is MDHEN and CDR2 is SYDVKM. The chain's CDR3 is CASGLQGAGGNTEAFF. The CDR3, as DNA: TGTGCCAGCGGCCTACAGGGGGCAGGAGGGAACACTGAAGCTTTCTTT.

J is TRBJ2-7 and V is TRBV3-1 (or the pseudogene TRBV3-2), with D unclear. CDR3 size: 15 residues. Germline CDR1 and CDR2: LGHDT and YNNKEL (reference sequence). Trimming stripped 0 bases from V and 0 bases from J, with 9 bases between. The CDR3 region is CASSQDPRPSYEQYF. CDR3 bases: TGTGCCAGCAGCCAAGACCCGAGACCCTCCTACGAGCAGTACTTC.

The rearrangement links TRBV28 to TRBJ2-1; D is perhaps TRBD1 or TRBD2 (7 bases each). This CDR3 region has 15 residues. The germline V gene encodes CDR1 MDHEN and CDR2 SYDVKM. V gave up 6 bases and J gave up 9 bases, with 21 bases separating them. CDR3 protein: CASRFPGPRGGEQFF. The CDR3 DNA is TGTGCCAGCAGGTTTCCAGGACCCAGGGGGGGTGAGCAGTTCTTC.

This chain links TRBV5-1 with TRBJ2-1; 7 nucleotides line up with TRBD2. J gave up 6 bases and V 0 bases, and 3 bases lay outside the gene matches. CDR1 SGHRS and CDR2 YFSETQ come from the germline V gene. There are 14 residues in the CDR3. In nucleotides, the CDR3 is TGCGCCAGCAGCTTGGGGACGGGAGGCAATGAGCAGTTCTTC. It codes for CASSLGTGGNEQFF.

The J gene is TRBJ1-5, the V gene TRBV7-2; weak D call: TRBD1 (5 bases). This CDR3 has 14 amino acids. The V end was cut by 4 bases, the J end by 5 bases, with 12 bases between. Germline assignment: CDR1 SGHTA and CDR2 FQGNSA. CDR3 sequence reads: CASSSRGGDQPQHF. DNA of the CDR3: TGTGCCAGCAGCTCCCGGGGGGGGGATCAGCCCCAGCATTTT.

This rearrangement joins TRBV5-4 to TRBJ2-1; tentative D call: TRBD2 (5 bases). In germline, CDR1 is SGHNT, CDR2 YYREEE (reference sequence). The CDR3 spans 14 residues. V was cut by 4 bases and J by 8 bases, with 16 bases left in between. CDR3 loop: CASSQLARLDEQFF. The CDR3 nucleotides are TGTGCCAGCAGCCAATTAGCGAGGTTGGATGAGCAGTTCTTC. Supplemented by reference TRBV5-4 and TRBJ2-1, the full variable domain reads ETGVTQSPTHLIKTRGQQVTLRCSSQSGHNTVSWYQQALGQGPQFIFQYYREEENGRGNFPPRFSGLQFPNYSSELNVNALELDDSALYLCASSQLARLDEQFFGPGTRLTVL.

The rearrangement links TRBV29-1 to TRBJ2-1; D gene unclear. The V end was cut by 7 bases, the J end by 0 bases, with 19 bases between. The CDR3 is 16 residues long. From germline, CDR1 is SQVTM and CDR2 ANQGSEA. This CDR3 is CSADTQDASSYNEQFF. CDR3 nucleotide sequence: TGCAGCGCTGACACCCAGGACGCGAGCTCCTACAATGAGCAGTTCTTC.

V and J are TRBV18 and TRBJ2-7; 10 positions match TRBD2. Germline CDR1 is KGHSH and CDR2 is LQKENI. The CDR3 runs 16 residues. V was clipped by 5 bases and J by 0 bases; unmatched bases: 7. The CDR3 DNA is TGTGCCAGCTCAGAGACTAGCGGGTCTAGCTCCTACGAGCAGTACTTC. This codes for CASSETSGSSSYEQYF.

This clone occurred once. V gene TRBV25-1 combines with J gene TRBJ1-1; perhaps TRBD1 as D (5 bases). Trimming cost V 6 bases and J 5 bases, with 16 bases left between them. The CDR3 consists of 14 residues. The V gene's germline CDR1 is MGHDK and CDR2 SYGVNS. The CDR3 reads CASSNPGGETEAFF. As DNA, the CDR3 is TGTGCCAGCAGCAACCCCGGGGGTGAGACTGAAGCTTTCTTT.

The chain has TRBV15 and TRBJ2-3; tentative D call: TRBD2 (6 bases). CDR3 length equals 14 residues. Germline CDR1 LNHNV, CDR2 YYDKDF (reference sequence). V was trimmed by 4 bases and J by 7 bases, leaving 15 bases between them. The CDR3 here is CATSMGGLGNTQYF. Written as DNA, the CDR3 is TGTGCCACCAGCATGGGGGGTCTCGGAAATACGCAGTATTTT.